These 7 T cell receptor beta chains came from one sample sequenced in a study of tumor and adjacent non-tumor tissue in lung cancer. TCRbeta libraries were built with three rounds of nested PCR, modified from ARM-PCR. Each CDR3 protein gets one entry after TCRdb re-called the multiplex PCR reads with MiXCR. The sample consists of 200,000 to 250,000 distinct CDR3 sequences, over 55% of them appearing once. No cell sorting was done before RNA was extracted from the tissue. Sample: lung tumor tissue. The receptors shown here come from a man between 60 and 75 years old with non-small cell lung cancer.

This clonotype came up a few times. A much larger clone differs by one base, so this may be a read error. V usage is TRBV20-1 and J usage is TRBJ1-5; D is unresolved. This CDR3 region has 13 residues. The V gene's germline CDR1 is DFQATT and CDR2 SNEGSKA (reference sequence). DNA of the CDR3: TGCAGTGCGAGACAAGATAGCGATCAGCCCCAGCATTTT. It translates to CSARQDSDQPQHF.

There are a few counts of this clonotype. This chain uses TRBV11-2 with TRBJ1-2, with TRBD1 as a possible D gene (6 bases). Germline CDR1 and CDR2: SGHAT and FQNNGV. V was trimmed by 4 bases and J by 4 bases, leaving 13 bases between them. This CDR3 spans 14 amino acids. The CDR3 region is CASSSWTASYGYTF. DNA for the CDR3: TGTGCCAGCAGCTCTTGGACAGCTTCCTATGGCTACACCTTC.

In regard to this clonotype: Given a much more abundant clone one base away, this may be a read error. The CDR3 DNA reads as TGCGCCAGCAAGAGCGGACTCTATGGCTACACCTTC. Protein product: CASKSGLYGYTF. V usage is TRBV4-1 and J usage is TRBJ1-2, with D hard to call. In germline, CDR1 is MGHRA, CDR2 YSYEKL. This CDR3 region has 12 residues. The ends were cut back, 7 bases at V and 4 bases at J, with 10 bases in the middle.

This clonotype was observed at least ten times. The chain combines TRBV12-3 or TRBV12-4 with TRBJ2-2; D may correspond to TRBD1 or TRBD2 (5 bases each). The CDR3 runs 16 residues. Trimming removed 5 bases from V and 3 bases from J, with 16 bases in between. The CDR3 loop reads CASSPGTSLDTGELFF. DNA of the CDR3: TGTGCCAGCAGTCCCGGGACCAGCCTAGACACCGGGGAGCTGTTTTTT.

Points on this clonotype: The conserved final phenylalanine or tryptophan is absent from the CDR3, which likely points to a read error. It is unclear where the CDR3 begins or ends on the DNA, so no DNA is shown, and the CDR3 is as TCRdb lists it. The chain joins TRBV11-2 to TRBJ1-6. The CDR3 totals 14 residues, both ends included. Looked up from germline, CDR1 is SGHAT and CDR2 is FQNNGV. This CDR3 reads CASSFGVGNSLLQY.

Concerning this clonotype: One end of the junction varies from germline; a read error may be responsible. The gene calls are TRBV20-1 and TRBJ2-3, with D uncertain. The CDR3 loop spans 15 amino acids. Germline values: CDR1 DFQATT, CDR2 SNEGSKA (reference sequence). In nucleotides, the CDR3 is TGCAGTGCTAGAGATATCAGCGTGATTGCAGATATGCAGTATTTT. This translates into CSARDISVIADMQYF.

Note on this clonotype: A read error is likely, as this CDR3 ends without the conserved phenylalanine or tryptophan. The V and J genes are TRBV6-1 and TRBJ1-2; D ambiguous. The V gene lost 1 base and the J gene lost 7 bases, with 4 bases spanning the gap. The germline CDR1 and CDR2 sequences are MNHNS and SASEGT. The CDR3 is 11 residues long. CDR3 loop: CASSEGTGYTS. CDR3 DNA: TGTGCCAGCAGTGAAGGGACTGGCTACACCTCC.